This TCR beta chain derives from a study of blood T cell repertoires in COVID-19. Study details: Acute and convalescent COVID-19 specimens originated in the United States, Italy and Spain. From T cells, B-cell-depleted T cells, or PBMCs came the material, which was cDNA or gDNA.

Assay: immunoSEQ multiplex PCR; the TCRdb copy retains only in-frame clones and omits some. There are roughly 290,000 clones in the sample; 80% to 90% occur only once, and about 4.1% lies in the top ten. V was pared by 2 bases and J by 5 bases, with 10 bases between. Germline CDR1 SNHLY, CDR2 FYNNEI. This CDR3 is 14 amino acids long. All enrollees were about 18 to 100 years old and from 24 US areas. The recovered donors of Cohort 3 showed two negative PCRs, clearance, or symptom resolution. The receptor was derived from a woman in her 30s who had recovered from COVID-19. V usage is TRBV2 and J usage is TRBJ1-5; the D gene is possibly TRBD1 (5 bases). Material: PBMCs or T cells enriched from blood (not recorded which). The CDR3: CASSEQDNYQPQHF. The CDR3 DNA sequence: TGTGCCAGCAGTGAACAGGACAATTATCAGCCCCAGCATTTT.